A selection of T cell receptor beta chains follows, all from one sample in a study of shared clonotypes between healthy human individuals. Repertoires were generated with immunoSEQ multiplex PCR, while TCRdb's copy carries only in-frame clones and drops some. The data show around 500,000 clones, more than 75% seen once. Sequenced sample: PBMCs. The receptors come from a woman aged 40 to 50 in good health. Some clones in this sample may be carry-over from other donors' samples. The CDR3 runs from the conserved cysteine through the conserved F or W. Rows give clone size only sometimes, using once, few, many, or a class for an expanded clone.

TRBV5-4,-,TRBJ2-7,CASSYDLSTYEQYF
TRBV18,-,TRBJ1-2,CASSLADSNYGYTF
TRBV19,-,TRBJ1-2,CASSFDSGYTF
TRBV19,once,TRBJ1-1,CASSTGLRNTEAFF
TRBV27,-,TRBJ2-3,CARLCFTDTQYF
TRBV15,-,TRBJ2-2,CATSRSLLAGANTGELFF
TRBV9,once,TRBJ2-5,CASSPHPGVSETQYF
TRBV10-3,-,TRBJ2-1,CAISESGGGRAHNEQFF
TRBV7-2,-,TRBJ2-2,CASSLVTIRNTGELFF
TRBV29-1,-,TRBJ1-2,CSVVSGYGYTF
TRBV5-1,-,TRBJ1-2,CASSLAINNYGYTF
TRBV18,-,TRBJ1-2,CASSPTGGLVDYGYTF
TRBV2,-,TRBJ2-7,CASSDPSGSYEQYF
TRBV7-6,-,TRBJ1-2,CASSKVGTGGGYTF
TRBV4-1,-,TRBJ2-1,CASSQFPGRDYNEQFF
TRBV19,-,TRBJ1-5,CASSIVTARNQPQHF
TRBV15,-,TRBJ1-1,CATSRDLAANTEAFF
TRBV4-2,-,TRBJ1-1,CASSQVSQGEAAFF
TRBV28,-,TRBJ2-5,CASTLGLLAVQETQYF
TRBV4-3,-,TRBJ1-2,CASSQDRQTYTF
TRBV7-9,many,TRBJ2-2,CASSLLGLPITANTGELFF
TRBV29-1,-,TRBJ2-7,CSVDSGHYEQYF
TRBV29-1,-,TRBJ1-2,CSVPTENGYTF
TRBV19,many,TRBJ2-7,CASGRDGGYEQYF
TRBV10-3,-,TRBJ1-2,CAISESTGLHYGYTF
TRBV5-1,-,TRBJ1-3,CASSLEGGSGNTIYF
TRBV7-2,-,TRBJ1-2,CASSLTGTGDYGYTF
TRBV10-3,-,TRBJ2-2,CAISDPGLGAGELFF
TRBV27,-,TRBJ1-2,CASSLYRDGLYGYTF
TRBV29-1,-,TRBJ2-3,CSAPVMQSDTQYF
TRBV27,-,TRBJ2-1,CASRVYDEQFF
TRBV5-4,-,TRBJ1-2,CASSLNRGDNGYTF
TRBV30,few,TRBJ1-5,CAWSPGTGDQPQHF
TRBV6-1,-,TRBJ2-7,CASSRDSTYEQYF
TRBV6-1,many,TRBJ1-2,CASRAGPEMDGYTF
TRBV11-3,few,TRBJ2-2,CASSLRSGSTGELFF
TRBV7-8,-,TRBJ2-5,CASSLLRDGETQYF
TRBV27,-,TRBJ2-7,CASRLNSGSDLEQYF
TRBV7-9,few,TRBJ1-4,CASSPTAGGEKLFF
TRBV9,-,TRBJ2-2,CASSLPPDGLNTGELFF
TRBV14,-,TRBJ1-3,CASSHYSGGNTIYF
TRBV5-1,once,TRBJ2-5,CASSPGQTQETQYF
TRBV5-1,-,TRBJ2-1,CASSERAGGDNEQFF
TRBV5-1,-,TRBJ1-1,CASSGGQMNTEAFF
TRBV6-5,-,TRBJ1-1,CASSYWGQGDTEAFF
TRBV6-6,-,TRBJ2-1,CASSYWDRRYNEQFF
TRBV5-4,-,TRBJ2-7,CASSHQTGDYYEQYF
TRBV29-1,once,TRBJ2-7,CSVGSAGVNEQYF
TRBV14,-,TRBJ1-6,CASSQVRGLRNSPLHF
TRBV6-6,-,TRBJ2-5,CASSTPRETQYF
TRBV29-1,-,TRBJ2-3,CSVGLADTQYF
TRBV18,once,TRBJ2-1,CASSPIGAEYNEQFF
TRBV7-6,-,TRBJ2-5,CASSLVAGGAGAQYF